This T cell receptor (beta chain) was profiled in a study of CD8 T cells in ankylosing spondylitis. Findings and limits, study-wide: Seven or eight highly homologous variants formed a TCR beta motif that appeared characteristic of ankylosing spondylitis blood.

Researchers built TCR beta libraries using quantitative 5'-RACE with molecular barcodes. One entry per CDR3 protein, called by TCRdb with MiXCR from the 5' RACE reads. The sample contains under 450,000 distinct CDR3 sequences, 17% of which appear only once. Per germline, CDR1 SGHRS and CDR2 YFSETQ. The CDR3 runs to 16 residues. The trim removed 1 base at V and 7 bases at J, leaving 9 bases unmatched. This clonotype was observed a few times. Antigen unknown. Sequencing used blood, either unsorted or a sorted T cell fraction (not recorded which). The rearrangement joins TRBV5-1 to TRBJ2-1, with 9 positions matching TRBD1. The origin of this receptor is a male donor with ankylosing spondylitis. In nucleotides, the CDR3 is TGCGCCAGCAGCTTGTTGGGACAGGGAGTTTTAAATGAGCAGTTCTTC. This encodes CASSLLGQGVLNEQFF.